These 5 T cell receptor beta chains were sequenced from one sample in a study of glioma-infiltrating T cells. Using RNA template, CDR3s of TCR alpha and beta were amplified with iRepertoire arm-PCR. TCRdb re-analysed the multiplex PCR reads in MiXCR, keeping a single row per CDR3 protein. The sample contains some 90,000 distinct CDR3 sequences, 35% to 50% of which appear only once. What was sequenced was glioma tissue, nonneoplastic brain tissue, or PBMCs (not recorded which). These receptors were obtained from a human donor with low-grade glioma or glioblastoma, undergoing nonglioma brain surgery, or in good health (not recorded which).

Regarding this clonotype: No conserved phenylalanine or tryptophan is present at the end of the CDR3, so a read error is the likely explanation. The CDR3 DNA is TGTGCCAGCTCAGGACAGGGGAGATCTGGGGCCAACGTCCTGACTTCC. Its protein product is CASSGQGRSGANVLTS. The chain recombines TRBV18 with TRBJ2-6; 9 bases line up with TRBD1. The CDR3 covers 16 residues. The V segment lost 5 bases and the J segment 1 base; nucleotides outside the gene matches: 3. Germline CDR1 is KGHSH and CDR2 is LQKENI.

As regards this clonotype: A much larger clone lies a single base off, so this may be a read error. In this CDR3 the conserved last residue, phenylalanine or tryptophan, is missing, so a read error is likely. This rearrangement joins TRBV9 to TRBJ2-1; TRBD2 aligns across 10 bases. The CDR3 has 15 residues. The V segment lost 6 bases and the J segment 6 bases; nucleotides outside the gene matches: 9. Germline CDR1 reads SGDLS; CDR2 reads YYNGEE. Written as DNA, the CDR3 is TGTGCCAGCACCGCAAGCGGGAGGGCGGGCAATGAGCAGTTCCTC. The encoded protein is CASTASGRAGNEQFL.

The rearrangement uses TRBV6-6 and TRBJ2-1; 10 nucleotides agree with TRBD2. Germline assignment: CDR1 MNHNY and CDR2 SVGAGI (reference sequence). V was pared by 0 bases and J by 1 base, with 6 bases of the junction left unmatched. The CDR3 is made up of 18 amino acids. For the CDR3, the DNA is TGTGCCAGCAGTTACTCTGTAGCGGGGGGTTCATCCTACAATGAGCAGTTCTTC. It yields the protein CASSYSVAGGSSYNEQFF.

The CDR3 DNA reads as TGTGCCAGCGGTCGGACAGGGGGCCTCGGCAATCAGCCCCAGCATTTT. It is translated as CASGRTGGLGNQPQHF. The chain links TRBV6-2 or TRBV6-3 to TRBJ1-5; 11 positions match TRBD1. CDR1 and CDR2 from the germline V gene are MNHEY and SVGEGT. CDR3 size: 16 residues. The V gene end was trimmed by 8 bases and the J gene end by 2 bases; junction bases not matched to a gene: 8.

This clonotype was seen ten or more times. This may be a read error, as it is one base from a much larger clone. V gene TRBV6-1 combines with J gene TRBJ2-5; D not resolved. The V gene's germline CDR1 is MNHNS and CDR2 SASEGT. V gave up 4 bases and J gave up 7 bases, with 10 bases separating them. The CDR3 runs 12 residues. The DNA for the CDR3 is TGTGCCAGCAGTGGCTTATCCGGGACCCAGTACTTC. It is translated as CASSGLSGTQYF.